Following are 28 T cell receptor beta chains from one sample sequenced in a study of cytomegalovirus exposure and HLA in healthy donors. The PCR used 60 Vbeta and 13 Jbeta primers. The method was immunoSEQ multiplex PCR; TCRdb's version includes in-frame clones alone and lacks a portion of them. The table records roughly 200,000 clones, 77% of them present only once. Sequences were obtained from PBMCs. Receptors were obtained from a woman aged 55-69 years in good health and CMV-seropositive.

The chain links TRBV7-2 to TRBJ1-1; 9 nucleotides align to TRBD1. CDR1 is SGHTA and CDR2 is FQGNSA in the germline V gene. With 5 bases clipped from V and 7 bases from J, the junction kept 14 bases outside the gene matches. This CDR3 region has 16 residues. The CDR3 nucleotides are TGTGCCAGCAGCCCGACTCCCGGGACAGGGAAACATGAAGCTTTCTTT. It yields the protein CASSPTPGTGKHEAFF.

This clone came up once. V is TRBV5-1 and J is TRBJ2-7; D unclear. Trimming pared 0 bases from V and 3 bases from J, leaving 13 bases between. The CDR3 is 15 amino acids. In germline, CDR1 is SGHRS, CDR2 YFSETQ. The CDR3 protein is CASSLAMARFYEQYF. The DNA of the CDR3 is TGCGCCAGCAGCTTGGCCATGGCTAGATTCTACGAGCAGTACTTC.

The genes are TRBV6-1 and TRBJ2-3, with D maybe TRBD1 (6 bases). V lost 5 bases and J 2 bases, leaving 11 bases between the germline ends. CDR3 length: 14 amino acids. Germline-derived CDR1 and CDR2 are MNHNS and SASEGT. In DNA, the CDR3 is TGTGCCAGCAGTAGCTGGACAGACACAGATACGCAGTATTTT. Translation: CASSSWTDTDTQYF.

The chain employs TRBV18 and TRBJ2-7, with 16 nucleotides matching TRBD2. V gave up 3 bases and J gave up 7 bases; unmatched junction bases: 3. CDR3 length equals 15 residues. Germline V CDR1 and CDR2: KGHSH, LQKENI. The CDR3 protein is CASSPGLAGGKEQYF. The CDR3 DNA is TGTGCCAGCTCACCGGGACTAGCGGGAGGGAAAGAGCAGTACTTC.

A few counts support this clone. The rearrangement links TRBV6-1 to TRBJ1-5, with D perhaps TRBD1 (5 bases). Trimming removed 7 bases from V and 3 bases from J, with 16 bases in between. The germline gives CDR1 MNHNS, CDR2 SASEGT. This CDR3 comprises 15 residues. CDR3 region: CASIAPGGVNQPQHF. The CDR3 DNA reads TGTGCCAGCATCGCCCCTGGGGGGGTCAATCAGCCCCAGCATTTT.

CDR3 DNA sequence: TGTGCCAGCAGTTTACGCGGAGCCAACACCGGGGAGCTGTTTTTT. It specifies CASSLRGANTGELFF. J is TRBJ2-2 and V is TRBV27; the D is unclear. CDR1 is MNHEY, CDR2 SMNVEV, per germline (reference sequence). V gave up 2 bases and J gave up 2 bases, with 9 bases separating them. CDR3 length equals 15 residues.

This clone has a handful of counts. The rearrangement joins TRBV6-5 to TRBJ2-2; 8 bases match TRBD1. V dropped 0 bases and J dropped 4; count of bases not matched to a gene: 1. The CDR3 runs 15 residues. In germline, CDR1 is MNHEY, CDR2 SVGAGI. CDR3 nucleotides: TGTGCCAGCAGTTACTCCAGGGGGCTCACCGGGGAGCTGTTTTTT. Protein product: CASSYSRGLTGELFF.

This sequence joins TRBV10-3 and TRBJ2-7, with D possibly matching TRBD1 (6 bases). The CDR3 runs 12 residues. The V gene's germline CDR1 is ENHRY and CDR2 SYGVKD. Trimming took off 5 bases at V and 6 bases at J, with 11 bases between the two ends. The CDR3, as DNA: TGTGCCATCAGTCCCGGACAGATCGAGCAGTACTTC. This sequence encodes CAISPGQIEQYF.

The chain uses TRBV5-4 and TRBJ2-7, with D maybe TRBD1 (6 bases). The V and J ends lost 2 bases and 4 bases respectively, with 10 bases between them. The CDR3 length is 13 residues. Germline-derived CDR1 and CDR2 are SGHNT and YYREEE (reference sequence). The CDR3 coding sequence is TGTGCCAGCAGCTTACAGGGATCATACGAGCAGTACTTC. Protein sequence: CASSLQGSYEQYF.

V gene TRBV5-8 combines with J gene TRBJ2-3; D is unresolved. V lost 8 bases to trimming and J lost 0 bases, with 7 bases between them. The CDR3 is 12 residues long. CDR1 and CDR2 (germline): SGHTS, YDEGEE. CDR3 nucleotides: TGTGCCAGAAGAGGCAGCACAGATACGCAGTATTTT. Its translation is CARRGSTDTQYF.

This clone was found a few times. The CDR3 DNA is TGTGCCAGTAGGAAGGGACAGGGGGCGTCTGATACCCAGTACTTC. This encodes CASRKGQGASDTQYF. This sequence joins TRBV19 and TRBJ2-5, with TRBD1 identical over 12 bases. This CDR3 has 15 amino acids. J was trimmed by 8 bases and V by 6 bases; bases with no gene match: 10. The germline CDR1 and CDR2 sequences are LNHDA and SQIVND (reference sequence).

The rearrangement uses TRBV27 and TRBJ2-2, with unresolved D. Germline V gives CDR1 MNHEY, CDR2 SMNVEV (reference sequence). The CDR3 spans 16 residues. V lost 5 bases to trimming and J lost 1 base, with 14 bases between them. The CDR3 region has the DNA TGTGCCAGCAGTCCAGCAGACGGAGAGAACACCGGGGAGCTGTTTTTT. Translating gives CASSPADGENTGELFF.

This chain links TRBV7-3 with TRBJ2-7; 7 bases agree with TRBD2. V shed 10 bases, J shed 0 bases, and the junction held 9 bases outside the gene matches. The CDR3 runs to 14 residues. The V gene's germline CDR1 is SGHTA and CDR2 FQGTGA. CDR3 in amino acids: CAKGIAGHSYEQYF. The CDR3 region has the DNA TGTGCCAAGGGGATAGCGGGCCACTCCTACGAGCAGTACTTC.

This sequence joins TRBV9 and TRBJ1-3, with 8 bases lining up with TRBD1. The CDR3 has 18 amino acids. From germline, CDR1 is SGDLS and CDR2 YYNGEE. After removal of 4 bases from V and 3 bases from J, the junction contained 15 bases not matched to a gene. Written as DNA, the CDR3 is TGTGCCAGCAGCCCTAAAGCAGGTCAGGGGGCTCTTGGAAACACCATATATTTT. Its translation: CASSPKAGQGALGNTIYF.

The genes are TRBV19 and TRBJ1-4, with 8 bases lining up with TRBD1. The germline V gene encodes CDR1 LNHDA and CDR2 SQIVND (reference sequence). The CDR3 covers 15 residues. V lost 5 bases to trimming and J lost 10 bases; unmatched junction nucleotides: 12. The CDR3 sequence: CASSALGQGGAKLFF. The CDR3 region has the DNA TGTGCCAGTAGTGCCCTCGGACAGGGAGGTGCAAAACTGTTTTTT.

This clone is a singleton in its sample. CDR3: CASSVTGAFSPLHF. The CDR3 DNA follows: TGTGCCAGCAGTGTGACAGGGGCATTCTCACCCCTCCACTTT. The V and J genes are TRBV6-1 and TRBJ1-6; 8 nucleotides agree with TRBD1. The CDR3 has 14 amino acids. Germline-derived CDR1 and CDR2 are MNHNS and SASEGT. Trimming took 4 bases from V and 10 from J; bases not matched to a gene: 6.

The J gene is TRBJ2-5, the V gene TRBV10-2, with D possibly being TRBD2 (6 bases). Trimming shortened V by 4 bases and J by 7 bases, and 16 bases separated the two germline ends. The V gene's germline CDR1 is WSHSY and CDR2 SAAADI. The CDR3 has 14 amino acids. The CDR3 is CASSVDGRAGTQYF. The CDR3 DNA is TGCGCCAGCAGTGTAGACGGGAGAGCGGGGACCCAGTACTTC.

The chain carries TRBV6-6 and TRBJ2-7; no definite D call. Germline assignment: CDR1 MNHNY and CDR2 SVGAGI (reference sequence). Trimming removed 0 bases at V and 3 bases at J, with 9 bases between. The CDR3 covers 14 residues. CDR3 nucleotide sequence: TGTGCCAGCAGTTACTCGTTGTCGGGCTACGAGCAGTACTTC. This codes for CASSYSLSGYEQYF.

The chain has TRBV7-9 and TRBJ2-3; 7 nucleotides match TRBD1. The V gene end was trimmed by 5 bases and the J gene end by 6 bases; junction bases not matched to a gene: 5. CDR3 length: 13 amino acids. The germline V gene has CDR1 SEHNR and CDR2 FQNEAQ (reference sequence). The CDR3 spells CASSHGTADTQYF. The CDR3 bases are TGTGCCAGCAGCCACGGGACAGCGGATACGCAGTATTTT.

The V gene is TRBV5-4, the J gene TRBJ2-1; 16 bases align to TRBD2. The CDR3 extends over 17 amino acids. The V gene's germline CDR1 is SGHNT and CDR2 YYREEE (reference sequence). With 4 bases clipped from V and 1 base from J, the junction kept 2 bases outside the gene matches. CDR3: CASSGGLAGGSYNEQFF. CDR3 nucleotide sequence: TGTGCCAGCAGCGGGGGACTAGCGGGAGGGTCCTACAATGAGCAGTTCTTC.

V is TRBV18 and J is TRBJ2-7; 8 nucleotides align to TRBD2. Trimming took 3 bases from V and 0 from J; bases not matched to a gene: 10. Germline assignment: CDR1 KGHSH and CDR2 LQKENI. The CDR3 consists of 17 residues. CDR3 protein: CASSPGGAGETSYEQYF. For the CDR3, the DNA is TGTGCCAGCTCACCCGGCGGAGCGGGGGAGACCTCCTACGAGCAGTACTTC.

Turning to this clone: The germline gene is not matched at one end of the junction; a read error may be the cause. The rearrangement links TRBV15 to TRBJ1-1; the match to TRBD1 covers 7 bases. The germline gives CDR1 LNHNV, CDR2 YYDKDF (reference sequence). The CDR3 is made up of 16 amino acids. This CDR3 reads CATSSGVTGLSSEASF. As DNA, the CDR3 is TGTGCCACCAGCAGTGGGGTGACAGGGCTTTCCTCTGAAGCTTCCTTT.

This clone was found once. CDR3 residues: CASLPAEGPSTDTQYF. CDR3 sequence (DNA): TGCGCCAGCTTGCCCGCTGAGGGCCCAAGCACAGATACGCAGTATTTT. This chain joins TRBV5-1 and TRBJ2-3; TRBD2 might be the D (5 bases). The length of the CDR3 is 16 residues. V lost 7 bases and J 0 bases, leaving 18 bases between the germline ends. Germline CDR1 and CDR2: SGHRS and YFSETQ.

This clone was seen more than once but under ten times. V gene TRBV4-2 combines with J gene TRBJ2-7, with D uncertain. The CDR3 is 15 amino acids. V lost 1 base, J lost 3 bases, and 13 bases lay in between. Germline loops: CDR1 LGHNA, CDR2 YNFKEQ. CDR3 in DNA: TGTGCCAGCAGCCAAGCTGCAACACAGCTCTACGAGCAGTACTTC. Protein product: CASSQAATQLYEQYF.

J is TRBJ1-2 and V is TRBV19; possibly TRBD1 for D (6 bases). Trimming cost V 4 bases and J 0 bases, with 12 bases left between them. This CDR3 region has 15 residues. Germline lookup yields CDR1 LNHDA and CDR2 SQIVND (reference sequence). The CDR3, as DNA: TGTGCCAGTAGTAGATTTGGACAGACTAACTATGGCTACACCTTC. Amino acid sequence: CASSRFGQTNYGYTF.

V and J are TRBV19 and TRBJ2-7, with a possible D match to TRBD1 (6 bases). Germline V gene sequence: CDR1 LNHDA, CDR2 SQIVND (reference sequence). The CDR3 totals 15 residues. V lost 1 base to trimming and J lost 4 bases, with 14 bases between them. Here the CDR3 reads CASSIGLQGGYEQYF. The CDR3 DNA is TGTGCCAGTAGTATAGGCTTACAGGGCGGGTACGAGCAGTACTTC.

The rearrangement joins TRBV4-2 to TRBJ1-4; D might be TRBD1 (5 bases). V was trimmed by 0 bases and J by 5 bases, leaving 16 bases between them. Germline CDR1 reads LGHNA; CDR2 reads YNFKEQ. The CDR3 loop spans 17 amino acids. DNA for the CDR3: TGTGCCAGCAGCCAAGATTGGTCCAGGGCCGGCAATGAAAAACTGTTTTTT. Translation: CASSQDWSRAGNEKLFF.

This clone showed up just once. For the CDR3, the DNA is TGTGCCAGTAGTCGTTCTATACCGGGAGGCTACACCTTC. Translation: CASSRSIPGGYTF. J is TRBJ1-2 and V is TRBV19; D gene uncertain. CDR3 length: 13 amino acids. The V and J ends lost 5 bases and 8 bases respectively, with 15 bases between them. Germline CDR1 and CDR2: LNHDA and SQIVND (reference sequence).